The 17 T cell receptor beta chains below were found in one sample sequenced in a study of blood T cells in healthy people across ages. Combining a sample-barcoded 5' primer with a J-beta primer mix, a second PCR ran for about 6 to 12 cycles. TCRdb processed the 5' RACE reads anew with MiXCR; each CDR3 protein has one entry. The sample holds 1.5 million to 2 million distinct CDR3 sequences, roughly two fifths seen once. Sequences were obtained from blood. The receptors come from a human donor in good health.

The rearrangement joins TRBV25-1 to TRBJ2-7; D is perhaps TRBD1 (5 bases). The V gene lost 3 bases and the J gene lost 5 bases, with 14 bases spanning the gap. Germline values: CDR1 MGHDK, CDR2 SYGVNS. The CDR3 runs 14 residues. The DNA of the CDR3 is TGTGCCAGCAGTGACCTAGGGGCAGGAAACGAGCAGTACTTC. Residues: CASSDLGAGNEQYF.

V is TRBV28 and J is TRBJ1-1, with D perhaps matching TRBD1 (5 bases). Germline lookup yields CDR1 MDHEN and CDR2 SYDVKM. This CDR3 spans 12 amino acids. Between the trimmed V and J ends, which lost 1 base and 8 bases, there was a span of 8 bases. The CDR3 DNA follows: TGTGCCAGCAGTTTATACCCAGGGGAAGCTTTCTTT. This translates into CASSLYPGEAFF.

This clonotype was counted between two and nine times. This rearrangement joins TRBV7-2 to TRBJ1-2; 9 bases agree with TRBD1. V dropped 6 bases and J dropped 7; count of bases not matched to a gene: 15. CDR3 size: 16 residues. Per the germline V gene, CDR1 is SGHTA and CDR2 is FQGNSA. CDR3 sequence: CASSPREQGATTGYTF. The CDR3 bases are TGTGCCAGCAGTCCTAGGGAACAGGGGGCAACCACTGGCTACACCTTC.

The V call is TRBV15, the J call TRBJ1-1, with 8 nucleotides matching TRBD1. Trimming at V came to 0 bases and at J to 5 bases, leaving 14 bases not matched to a gene. The CDR3 consists of 18 residues. The germline V gene has CDR1 LNHNV and CDR2 YYDKDF (reference sequence). The chain's CDR3 is CATSRDPRTGLGRTEAFF. DNA for the CDR3: TGTGCCACCAGCAGAGATCCCAGGACAGGGCTTGGGCGGACTGAAGCTTTCTTT.

This chain joins TRBV3-1 and TRBJ1-2; D gene ambiguous. Germline V gene lookup returns CDR1 LGHDT and CDR2 YNNKEL (reference sequence). V gave up 2 bases and J gave up 5 bases, with 15 bases separating them. The CDR3 runs 15 residues. CDR3 in DNA: TGTGCCAGCAGCCAAAGGGCAGACATACCTTATGGCTACACCTTC. It specifies CASSQRADIPYGYTF.

The chain joins TRBV20-1 to TRBJ2-7; weak D call: TRBD2 (5 bases). The CDR3 runs to 15 residues. The V end was cut by 0 bases, the J end by 2 bases, with 14 bases between. The germline V gene encodes CDR1 DFQATT and CDR2 SNEGSKA (reference sequence). The CDR3 is CSARDSSKYPYEQYF. The CDR3 bases are TGCAGTGCTAGAGATTCTAGCAAGTACCCCTACGAGCAGTACTTC.

The chain employs TRBV6-1 and TRBJ1-6; 7 nucleotides match TRBD1. Per germline, CDR1 MNHNS and CDR2 SASEGT. The CDR3 has 12 residues. The V and J ends lost 10 bases and 8 bases, in that order; junction bases with no gene match: 5. CDR3 DNA: TGTGCCACGAGACAGGGAGATTCACCCCTCCACTTT. Translated, it gives CATRQGDSPLHF.

The chain uses TRBV2 and TRBJ2-1, with D possibly being TRBD2 (5 bases). This CDR3 is 13 amino acids long. CDR1 SNHLY and CDR2 FYNNEI come from the germline V gene. Deletions cut 2 bases from V and 8 bases from J, with 10 bases between. CDR3 in amino acids: CASSEPGYHEQFF. DNA of the CDR3: TGTGCCAGCAGTGAACCGGGGTACCATGAGCAGTTCTTC.

This clonotype was recorded a few times. V is TRBV4-3 and J is TRBJ2-7; D may match TRBD1 or TRBD2 (6 bases each). Germline loops: CDR1 LGHNA, CDR2 YSLEER. V lost 5 bases and J 2 bases, leaving 19 bases between the germline ends. This CDR3 has 16 residues. The CDR3 protein is CASSIGARDKPYEQYF. CDR3 sequence (DNA): TGCGCCAGCAGCATCGGGGCGCGGGACAAACCCTACGAGCAGTACTTC.

Comment on this clonotype: The germline gene is not matched at one end of the junction; a read error may be the cause. The chain couples TRBV11-2 to TRBJ2-1, with D unclear. The J call could be wrong; TRBJ2-7 is a better fit for the DNA end. This CDR3 spans 14 amino acids. Germline CDR1 reads SGHAT; CDR2 reads FQNNGV. In DNA, the CDR3 is TGTACCAGCAGCTTCTTTAGCTCCTACAATGAGCAGTACTTC. It yields the protein CTSSFFSSYNEQYF.

This clonotype was found many times. The chain combines TRBV6-1 with TRBJ1-2, with TRBD1 matching over 8 bases. The CDR3 loop spans 13 amino acids. Germline CDR1 reads MNHNS; CDR2 reads SASEGT. The junction had 8 bases not matched to a gene; V was cut back by 11 bases and J by 3 bases. In nucleotides, the CDR3 is TGTGCCGGAGGACAGGGCGGAGACTATGGCTACACCTTC. As protein: CAGGQGGDYGYTF.

Of note for this clonotype: An end of the junction differs from the germline gene, which may be a read error. J is TRBJ2-4 and V is TRBV12-3 or TRBV12-4, with TRBD1 matching 11 bases. The CDR3 covers 16 residues. For the CDR3, the DNA is TGTGTCAGCAGTTTAGTCGGGACAGGGGGTAATATGGAGCAGTACTTC. It codes for CVSSLVGTGGNMEQYF.

V gene TRBV4-3 combines with J gene TRBJ2-5, with TRBD2 matching 10 bases. Trimming cost V 2 bases and J 5 bases; bases outside gene matches: 11. Germline assignment: CDR1 LGHNA and CDR2 YSLEER. The CDR3 totals 17 residues. This chain's CDR3 is CASSQSRLAGGRETQYF. CDR3 nucleotide sequence: TGCGCCAGCAGCCAAAGTCGATTAGCGGGGGGCCGGGAGACCCAGTACTTC.

The V and J genes are TRBV11-2 and TRBJ1-5; no definite D call. Between the trimmed V and J ends, which lost 5 bases and 5 bases, there was a span of 10 bases. Germline V gives CDR1 SGHAT, CDR2 FQNNGV. This CDR3 contains 13 residues. The CDR3 region is CASSPGGHQPQHF. CDR3 coding DNA: TGTGCCAGCAGCCCGGGAGGCCATCAGCCCCAGCATTTT.

The chain is built from TRBV5-1 and TRBJ2-5; D remains unclear. This CDR3 has 13 residues. Deletions cut 2 bases from V and 4 bases from J, with 9 bases between. In germline, CDR1 is SGHRS, CDR2 YFSETQ. The CDR3 spells CASSFRTGETQYF. In DNA, the CDR3 is TGCGCCAGCAGCTTCCGGACGGGAGAGACCCAGTACTTC. The entire variable domain, with the rest obtained from reference TRBV5-1 and TRBJ2-5, is as follows: KAGVTQTPRYLIKTRGQQVTLSCSPISGHRSVSWYQQTPGQGLQFLFEYFSETQRNKGNFPGRFSGRQFSNSRSEMNVSTLELGDSALYLCASSFRTGETQYFGPGTRLLVL.

In this sample, this clonotype turned up a few times. V is TRBV10-2 and J is TRBJ2-7, with 8 bases that match TRBD2. This CDR3 contains 17 residues. The junction had 9 bases not matched to a gene; V was cut back by 1 base and J by 1 base. The germline V gene encodes CDR1 WSHSY and CDR2 SAAADI. Written as DNA, the CDR3 is TGCGCCAGCAGTGAGTTCCTTAGCGGGGATCTTTCCTACGAGCAGTACTTC. It translates to CASSEFLSGDLSYEQYF.

This clonotype was detected once. A read error may explain this, as a much larger clone is one base away. The chain employs TRBV29-1 and TRBJ2-1; 11 positions match TRBD2. Germline assignment: CDR1 SQVTM and CDR2 ANQGSEA. V trimming: 4 bases; J trimming: 12 bases; junction bases outside the gene matches: 8. The CDR3 extends over 13 amino acids. CDR3 in DNA: TGCAGCGTTGCGCTAGCGGGGGGTCATGGGCAGTTCTTC. This sequence encodes CSVALAGGHGQFF.